The T cell receptor beta chain under discussion was sequenced for a study of T cell changes during pregnancy in multiple sclerosis. Germline trimming cut 3 bases from V and 10 bases from J; bases unmatched to any gene: 9. The CDR3 is made up of 14 amino acids. Germline V gene sequence: CDR1 SGHTA, CDR2 FQGNSA. The protocol was immunoSEQ multiplex PCR, while the TCRdb copy is restricted to in-frame clones and leaves out a portion. The sample lists approximately 46,000 clones; 75% to 95% were seen once. The material was CD8+ T cells from peripheral blood mononuclear cells, obtained after pregnancy. This rearrangement joins TRBV7-2 to TRBJ1-5, with 7 bases lining up with TRBD1. This receptor was obtained from a female donor with multiple sclerosis, enrolled in a pregnancy study. The CDR3 nucleotides are TGTGCCAGCAGCTTTGGACAGGCCAACGACCCCCAGCATTTT. Amino acid sequence: CASSFGQANDPQHF.